The 27 T cell receptor beta chains below all came from one sample that was sequenced in a study of T cells in Graves' hyperthyroidism and ophthalmopathy. RNA transcripts provided the source from which TCR beta CDR3 regions were amplified. Initially, a first-round RT-PCR of the TCR CDR3 employed the HTBI primer set. TCRdb redid the calling of the multiplex PCR reads with MiXCR, one entry per CDR3 protein. The sample lists some 800,000 distinct CDR3 sequences, over 35% occurring once. Sequencing input: blood. Receptors originate from a young man with Graves' hyperthyroidism.

V and J are TRBV24-1 and TRBJ1-5, with TRBD1 as a possible D gene (5 bases). This CDR3 is 18 amino acids long. The germline CDR1 and CDR2 sequences are KGHDR and SFDVKD. Trimming left V 0 bases short and J 6 bases short, with 20 bases between. Here the CDR3 DNA reads TGTGCCACCAGTGATTTGAGGCGGGGGACCGGGGGAACTCAGCCCCAGCATTTT. Translating gives CATSDLRRGTGGTQPQHF.

This clonotype was observed a few times. The chain couples TRBV4-3 to TRBJ1-1; tentatively, D is TRBD1 (5 bases). Trimming removed 0 bases from V and 11 bases from J, with 10 bases in between. Germline V gives CDR1 LGHNA, CDR2 YSLEER. The length of the CDR3 is 12 residues. CDR3 loop: CASSQDPGPAFF. CDR3 nucleotide sequence: TGCGCCAGCAGCCAAGATCCAGGGCCGGCTTTCTTT.

The chain carries TRBV7-9 and TRBJ2-1; 8 bases agree with TRBD1. The V gene end was trimmed by 5 bases and the J gene end by 7 bases; junction bases not matched to a gene: 16. The germline gives CDR1 SEHNR, CDR2 FQNEAQ (reference sequence). The CDR3 loop spans 17 amino acids. The CDR3 coding sequence is TGTGCCAGCAGCCCGCGCGGTAGGCAGGGGGCAAGGAATGAGCAGTTCTTC. This encodes CASSPRGRQGARNEQFF.

This clonotype was seen at least ten times. The chain employs TRBV5-1 and TRBJ2-7, with D possibly TRBD1 on 6 matching bases. V dropped 1 base and J dropped 7 bases, with 9 bases sitting between them. Germline V CDR1 and CDR2: SGHRS, YFSETQ. This CDR3 comprises 12 residues. CDR3 DNA sequence: TGCGCCAGCAGCTTGTCAGGGACAGAGCAGTACTTC. This gives the protein CASSLSGTEQYF.

This clonotype occurred a few times. V gene TRBV7-3 combines with J gene TRBJ1-1; D is unclear. Germline CDR1 SGHTA, CDR2 FQGTGA. CDR3 length: 16 residues. Trimming took off 2 bases at V and 1 base at J, with 14 bases between the two ends. The CDR3 region is CASSLWQATTNTEAFF. The CDR3 nucleotides read TGTGCCAGCAGCTTATGGCAGGCGACCACGAACACTGAAGCTTTCTTT. Full variable domain (outside the CDR3, taken from reference TRBV7-3 and TRBJ1-1): GAGVSQTPSNKVTEKGKYVELRCDPISGHTALYWYRQSLGQGPEFLIYFQGTGAADDSGLPNDRFFAVRPEGSVSTLKIQRTERGDSAVYLCASSLWQATTNTEAFFGQGTRLTVV.

This clonotype was observed a few times. V gene TRBV4-2 combines with J gene TRBJ2-2; TRBD1 or TRBD2 may be the D gene (6 bases each). The CDR3 is 15 amino acids. Germline values: CDR1 LGHNA, CDR2 YNFKEQ. V was clipped by 0 bases and J by 7 bases, with 12 bases between them. The CDR3 is CASSQEGGPGGELFF. CDR3 nucleotide sequence: TGTGCCAGCAGCCAAGAAGGGGGGCCGGGCGGGGAGCTGTTTTTT.

This clonotype appeared a few times. V and J are TRBV13 and TRBJ2-7; a weak D match, TRBD1 (6 bases). With 8 bases removed from V and 5 bases from J, the gap between germline ends came to 10 bases. The V gene's germline CDR1 is PRHDT and CDR2 FYEKMQ (reference sequence). The CDR3 has 11 residues. The CDR3 sequence is CASAGGNEQYF. The DNA for the CDR3 is TGTGCCAGCGCTGGGGGCAACGAGCAGTACTTC.

This clonotype was detected a few times. The junction differs from germline at one of its ends, possibly a read error. The CDR3 coding sequence is TGTGCCAGCAGCGTAGACCGAGAAGAGACCCAGCACTTC. Residues: CASSVDREETQHF. The chain carries TRBV9 and TRBJ2-5; no firm D call. CDR3 size: 13 residues. Germline V lookup: CDR1 SGDLS, CDR2 YYNGEE.

This chain connects TRBV5-5 to TRBJ1-6; D gene ambiguous. Germline CDR1 reads SGHKS; CDR2 reads YYEKEE (reference sequence). Trimming took off 0 bases at V and 5 bases at J, with 9 bases between the two ends. This CDR3 region has 15 residues. CDR3 DNA: TGTGCCAGCAGCTTGGAGGGTTTTAATAATTCACCCCTCCACTTT. Translation: CASSLEGFNNSPLHF.

This clonotype was seen more than once but under ten times. The chain combines TRBV4-1 with TRBJ1-1; no clear D. With 0 bases removed from V and 12 bases from J, the gap between germline ends came to 5 bases. The CDR3 totals 10 residues. Germline CDR1 is MGHRA and CDR2 is YSYEKL. The DNA of the CDR3 is TGCGCCAGCAGCCAAGATGTAACTTTCTTT. It translates to CASSQDVTFF.

Notes on this clonotype: At one end, the junction sequence differs from germline, possibly due to a read error. This chain links TRBV7-9 with TRBJ2-7; tentatively, D is TRBD2 (5 bases). CDR3 length: 13 amino acids. Germline lookup yields CDR1 SEHNR and CDR2 FQNEAQ (reference sequence). The CDR3, as DNA: TGTGACAGCAGCGATGGGAGCTCCTACGAGCAGTACTTC. The encoded protein is CDSSDGSSYEQYF.

At least ten counts were recorded for this clonotype. This chain joins TRBV2 and TRBJ2-7; possibly TRBD1 for D (7 bases). The CDR3 loop spans 15 amino acids. CDR1 and CDR2 from the germline V gene are SNHLY and FYNNEI. Deletions cut 8 bases from V and 7 bases from J, with 24 bases between. CDR3 nucleotide sequence: TGTGCCAGCGGGCCGGTTGGGACAGCAGGAGGGGAGCAGTACTTC. This translates into CASGPVGTAGGEQYF.

The rearrangement links TRBV7-2 to TRBJ2-5, with 11 bases fitting TRBD2. From germline, CDR1 is SGHTA and CDR2 FQGNSA. This CDR3 region has 16 residues. J lost 5 bases, V lost 5 bases, and 10 bases had no gene match. The CDR3 protein is CASSPGLAGFGETQYF. The CDR3 region has the DNA TGTGCCAGCAGCCCAGGACTAGCGGGTTTCGGTGAGACCCAGTACTTC.

This clonotype was detected many times. The chain links TRBV7-3 to TRBJ1-2; D possibly corresponds to TRBD1 (6 bases). The CDR3 sequence is 13 residues long. V was cut by 5 bases and J by 7 bases, with 14 bases left in between. Germline V CDR1 and CDR2: SGHTA, FQGTGA. The CDR3 DNA reads as TGTGCCAGCAGCGCAACGGGGGGCGGTGGCTACACCTTC. Translating it yields CASSATGGGGYTF.

This clonotype was detected many times. This rearrangement joins TRBV5-1 to TRBJ1-2, with TRBD1 identical over 8 bases. CDR1 and CDR2 (germline): SGHRS, YFSETQ. CDR3 length: 13 residues. The ends lost 4 bases at V and 8 bases at J; junction bases unmatched: 7. CDR3 nucleotide sequence: TGCGCCAGCAGCACGGGACAGGCGGACGGCTACACCTTC. It translates to CASSTGQADGYTF.

This clonotype was seen many times. This chain connects TRBV20-1 to TRBJ2-5; no clear D. Germline CDR1 is DFQATT and CDR2 is SNEGSKA (reference sequence). V lost 5 bases and J lost 0, with 4 bases in between. There are 11 residues in the CDR3. CDR3 sequence reads: CSARNQETQYF. The CDR3 DNA follows: TGCAGTGCTCGAAACCAAGAGACCCAGTACTTC.

This clonotype was counted once. The V gene is TRBV5-1, the J gene TRBJ2-3; a weak D match, TRBD1 (5 bases). V shed 6 bases and J shed 3 bases, with 11 bases lying between them. The length of the CDR3 is 13 residues. The germline V gene encodes CDR1 SGHRS and CDR2 YFSETQ. For the CDR3, the DNA is TGCGCCAGCAAGATTACAGGAACAGATACGCAGTATTTT. The encoded protein is CASKITGTDTQYF.

This chain joins TRBV6-4 and TRBJ2-6; 7 nucleotides align to TRBD1. The CDR3 loop spans 15 amino acids. Losses at the gene ends were 0 bases for V and 4 bases for J; bases not matched to a gene: 0. Germline V gives CDR1 MRHNA, CDR2 SNTAGT. CDR3 nucleotide sequence: TGTGCCAGCAGTGACTCGGGACAGGGGGCCAACGTCCTGACTTTC. It is translated as CASSDSGQGANVLTF.

Details on this clonotype: Because it lacks the conserved phenylalanine or tryptophan at the end, this CDR3 is likely a read error. No DNA is shown, since the ends of the CDR3 on it are uncertain; the CDR3 is the one TCRdb lists. The rearrangement joins TRBV2 to TRBJ2-2; TRBD1 is the table's D call and was not checked against the DNA. Per germline, CDR1 SNHLY and CDR2 FYNNEI. 16 amino acids form the CDR3, both terminal residues included. The CDR3 loop reads CASSEWGQGNTGELSG.

The chain recombines TRBV20-1 with TRBJ2-7; TRBD1 aligns across 11 bases. CDR1 is DFQATT and CDR2 is SNEGSKA in the germline V gene (reference sequence). The CDR3 is made up of 14 amino acids. After removal of 5 bases from V and 7 bases from J, the junction contained 10 bases not matched to a gene. Here the CDR3 DNA reads TGCAGTGCTCCTGGGACAGGGGGTCAGTGGGAGCAGTACTTC. This gives the protein CSAPGTGGQWEQYF.

Many counts were recorded for this clonotype. The rearrangement uses TRBV19 and TRBJ2-6; D is unclear. This CDR3 has 14 amino acids. Germline values: CDR1 LNHDA, CDR2 SQIVND (reference sequence). V was trimmed by 7 bases and J by 1 base, leaving 8 bases between them. This CDR3 reads CASNLFSGANVLTF. The CDR3 bases are TGTGCCAGTAATCTCTTTTCTGGGGCCAACGTCCTGACTTTC.

The V and J genes are TRBV10-3 and TRBJ1-5; weak D call: TRBD1 (6 bases). This CDR3 has 16 amino acids. V was clipped by 7 bases and J by 0 bases, with 16 bases between them. Germline values: CDR1 ENHRY, CDR2 SYGVKD. The CDR3 is CAITRNSGDSNQPQHF. The CDR3 DNA is TGTGCCATCACGCGGAATTCAGGGGATAGCAATCAGCCCCAGCATTTT.

With respect to this clonotype: The junction does not match germline at one end; this may be a read error. V usage is TRBV10-2 and J usage is TRBJ2-7, with D unresolved. CDR3 length: 15 residues. In germline, CDR1 is WSHSY, CDR2 SAAADI. Here the CDR3 reads CASSLTGYLPDEQYF. In nucleotides, the CDR3 is TGTGCCAGCAGTTTAACGGGCTACCTCCCCGACGAGCAGTACTTC.

The chain combines TRBV29-1 with TRBJ1-5; the D is unclear. Trimming stripped 8 bases from V and 3 bases from J, with 17 bases between. This CDR3 spans 14 amino acids. CDR1 is SQVTM and CDR2 is ANQGSEA in the germline V gene. DNA of the CDR3: TGCAGCTTAGGGCTCTGGGGAGACAATCAGCCCCAGCATTTT. Translation: CSLGLWGDNQPQHF.

The genes are TRBV9 and TRBJ2-5; TRBD1 aligns across 11 bases. Germline V CDR1 and CDR2: SGDLS, YYNGEE. V lost 4 bases and J lost 5; bases outside the gene matches: 7. The CDR3 runs to 15 residues. CDR3 DNA: TGTGCCAGCAGCCCCCAGGACAGGGGGCGTGAGACCCAGTACTTC. The encoded protein is CASSPQDRGRETQYF.

This clonotype was seen ten or more times. The rearrangement links TRBV29-1 to TRBJ2-3; unclear D gene. CDR1 SQVTM and CDR2 ANQGSEA come from the germline V gene. The CDR3 is 12 residues long. The ends were cut back, 4 bases at V and 4 bases at J, with 9 bases in the middle. Written as DNA, the CDR3 is TGCAGCGTTGCACAGATAGCAGATACGCAGTATTTT. Its translation: CSVAQIADTQYF.

This clonotype was observed a single time. V gene TRBV10-3 combines with J gene TRBJ1-2; perhaps TRBD1 as D (5 bases). Trimming took off 2 bases at V and 6 bases at J, with 10 bases between the two ends. The CDR3 spans 13 residues. Germline values: CDR1 ENHRY, CDR2 SYGVKD. CDR3 sequence reads: CAISEGDGDGYTF. The CDR3 DNA is TGTGCCATCAGTGAGGGGGACGGGGATGGCTACACCTTC.